Following are 16 T cell receptor beta chains from one sample sequenced in a study of T cells in Graves' hyperthyroidism and ophthalmopathy. The TCR beta CDR3 regions underwent amplification using RNA transcripts as the source. The HTBI primer set served for first-round RT-PCR of the TCR CDR3. From the multiplex PCR reads, TCRdb called clonotypes with MiXCR, one entry per CDR3 protein. The table lists about 700,000 distinct CDR3 sequences, about 14% of them singletons, with roughly a tenth in the top ten. The specimen sequenced was blood. Every receptor here comes from a woman aged 18-29 years with Graves' hyperthyroidism.

This clonotype was seen only a few times. A much larger clone differs by one base, so this may be a read error. This chain uses TRBV7-9 with TRBJ2-5, with 12 bases fitting TRBD2. The germline V gene encodes CDR1 SEHNR and CDR2 FQNEAQ (reference sequence). The CDR3 extends over 16 amino acids. The CDR3, as DNA: TGTGCCAGCAGTCGTCGGACTAGCGGGGAACAAGAGGCCCAGTACTTC. Translation: CASSRRTSGEQEAQYF. Full variable domain (remainder filled in from reference TRBV7-9 and TRBJ2-5): DTGVSQNPRHKITKRGQNVTFRCDPISEHNRLYWYRQTLGQGPEFLTYFQNEAQLEKSRLLSDRFSAERPKGSFSTLEIQRTEQGDSAMYLCASSRRTSGEQEAQYFGPGTRLLVL.

This clonotype was detected ten times or more. The chain carries TRBV27 and TRBJ2-1; 13 bases match TRBD2. The CDR3 sequence is 16 residues long. Trimming cost V 8 bases and J 2 bases; bases outside gene matches: 6. Germline CDR1 MNHEY, CDR2 SMNVEV (reference sequence). The CDR3 protein is CASGPGLAGAYNEQFF. The DNA for the CDR3 is TGTGCCAGCGGACCCGGACTAGCGGGAGCCTACAATGAGCAGTTCTTC.

The chain combines TRBV6-2 or TRBV6-3 with TRBJ2-2, with 16 bases identical to TRBD2. From germline, CDR1 is MNHEY and CDR2 SVGEGT. V trimming: 0 bases; J trimming: 3 bases; junction bases outside the gene matches: 13. This CDR3 is 22 amino acids long. CDR3 protein: CASSYSLSGTSGRALDTGELFF. The DNA for the CDR3 is TGTGCCAGCAGTTACTCCCTCTCCGGGACTAGCGGGAGGGCCCTCGACACCGGGGAGCTGTTTTTT.

V usage is TRBV6-5 and J usage is TRBJ1-1, with 9 bases matching TRBD1. This CDR3 is 15 amino acids long. V lost 0 bases, J lost 3 bases, and 2 bases stayed unmatched. Germline CDR1 and CDR2: MNHEY and SVGAGI. The CDR3 DNA is TGTGCCAGCAGTTACTCGACAGGGGGTCACACTGAAGCTTTCTTT. The encoded protein is CASSYSTGGHTEAFF.

In its sample, this clonotype was seen many times. The chain employs TRBV7-3 and TRBJ2-3; 8 nucleotides match TRBD2. Looked up from germline, CDR1 is SGHTA and CDR2 is FQGTGA. V shed 5 bases and J 1 base; nucleotides not matched to a gene: 5. The CDR3 is made up of 15 amino acids. The CDR3 DNA follows: TGTGCCAGCAGCCCCACGGGGGGGGGCACAGATACGCAGTATTTT. Amino acids: CASSPTGGGTDTQYF.

This clonotype was observed at least ten times. This chain joins TRBV28 and TRBJ2-7; 10 bases map to TRBD1. The CDR3 loop spans 15 amino acids. In germline, CDR1 is MDHEN, CDR2 SYDVKM. V was clipped by 5 bases and J by 7 bases; unmatched bases: 11. The CDR3 spells CASSRPGQGLREQYF. The CDR3 DNA reads as TGTGCCAGCAGTCGCCCGGGACAGGGGTTGAGGGAGCAGTACTTC.

This clonotype came up a few times. The chain carries TRBV3-1 and TRBJ2-7, with D possibly matching TRBD2 (5 bases). The CDR3 is 15 amino acids. In germline, CDR1 is LGHDT, CDR2 YNNKEL (reference sequence). With 1 base removed from V and 2 bases from J, the gap between germline ends came to 12 bases. As DNA, the CDR3 is TGTGCCAGCAGCCAAGGTCAGGAGCGGACCTACGAGCAGTACTTC. This translates into CASSQGQERTYEQYF.

This chain links TRBV12-3 or TRBV12-4 with TRBJ1-4; D remains unclear. Trimming stripped 3 bases from V and 8 bases from J, with 10 bases between. There are 13 residues in the CDR3. DNA for the CDR3: TGTGCCAGCAGTTTGGGCTCGGGGGAAAAACTGTTTTTT. Protein sequence: CASSLGSGEKLFF.

This clonotype showed up just a few times. A much larger clone differs by one base, so this may be a read error. The rearrangement uses TRBV2 and TRBJ1-2; D remains ambiguous. The V end lost 2 bases, the J end lost 8 bases, and 15 bases lay between the germline ends. CDR1 is SNHLY and CDR2 is FYNNEI in the germline V gene. This CDR3 has 14 residues. The CDR3 bases are TGTGCCAGCAGTGAAATCGAAAGGGCTTGGGGCTACACCTTC. It is translated as CASSEIERAWGYTF.

In its sample, this clonotype was seen a few times. The chain is built from TRBV27 and TRBJ2-3, with 12 positions matching TRBD2. Trimming at V came to 6 bases and at J to 6 bases, leaving 10 bases not matched to a gene. Germline V gives CDR1 MNHEY, CDR2 SMNVEV (reference sequence). This CDR3 comprises 16 residues. Written as DNA, the CDR3 is TGTGCCAGCAGGGGGCCTAGCGGGAGGGAATTGGATACGCAGTATTTT. Protein product: CASRGPSGRELDTQYF.

A word on this clonotype: Just one base apart from a much larger clone, this may be a read error. The V gene is TRBV20-1, the J gene TRBJ1-5; the match to TRBD1 covers 7 bases. Germline values: CDR1 DFQATT, CDR2 SNEGSKA (reference sequence). The CDR3 is 15 residues long. V lost 3 bases, J lost 9 bases, and 14 bases stayed unmatched. The CDR3 DNA is TGCAGTGCTAGCTACTCCGGGACAGCCGATCGGCCCCAGCATTTT. Translation gives CSASYSGTADRPQHF.

The chain uses TRBV6-2 or TRBV6-3 and TRBJ1-1, with D hard to call. Trimming pared 5 bases from V and 7 bases from J, leaving 11 bases between. CDR1 and CDR2 (germline): MNHEY, SVGEGT. The CDR3 is 12 amino acids. This CDR3 is CASSPYGGEAFF. Here the CDR3 DNA reads TGTGCCAGCAGTCCCTACGGCGGTGAAGCTTTCTTT.

This clonotype was detected only a few times. V and J are TRBV19 and TRBJ1-4, with a possible D match to TRBD1 (6 bases). V was shortened by 3 bases and J by 3 bases, with 14 bases between the two germline ends. The germline gives CDR1 LNHDA, CDR2 SQIVND (reference sequence). This CDR3 spans 16 amino acids. In DNA, the CDR3 is TGTGCCAGTAGTATGCGCCAGGGGTGGGCTAATGAAAAACTGTTTTTT. It codes for CASSMRQGWANEKLFF.

The table lists this clonotype with a few counts. This chain connects TRBV2 to TRBJ2-1; D uncertain. CDR1 is SNHLY, CDR2 FYNNEI, per germline. The CDR3 loop spans 13 amino acids. V lost 5 bases and J lost 2, with 7 bases in between. DNA for the CDR3: TGTGCCAGCAGTTACCAGCCCTACAATGAGCAGTTCTTC. Protein: CASSYQPYNEQFF.

The V and J genes are TRBV15 and TRBJ2-1; the D gene could be TRBD1 or TRBD2 (6 bases each). The CDR3 has 14 residues. Germline V CDR1 and CDR2: LNHNV, YYDKDF (reference sequence). Trimming removed 3 bases from V and 8 bases from J, with 14 bases in between. The CDR3 DNA follows: TGTGCCACCAGCAGCCGGAGGGGGTTGGATGAGCAGTTCTTC. It yields the protein CATSSRRGLDEQFF.

The rearrangement uses TRBV20-1 and TRBJ1-5; D remains ambiguous. The germline CDR1 and CDR2 sequences are DFQATT and SNEGSKA (reference sequence). With 2 bases removed from V and 0 bases from J, the gap between germline ends came to 11 bases. This CDR3 is 15 amino acids long. The CDR3 sequence: CSARLGRYSNQPQHF. The CDR3 DNA follows: TGCAGTGCTAGATTAGGCAGATATAGCAATCAGCCCCAGCATTTT.